Presented here are 5 T cell receptor beta chains from one specimen sequenced in a study of cytomegalovirus exposure and HLA in healthy donors. 60 Vbeta and 13 Jbeta primers were used in PCR. Method: immunoSEQ multiplex PCR; TCRdb's copy keeps in-frame clones and lacks some. The sample yields 140,000 or so clones, over 75% seen once. Sequencing was done on a sample of PBMCs. Every receptor here comes from a man aged 35-49 years in good health and CMV-seronegative.

The chain links TRBV4-2 to TRBJ2-5, with TRBD2 identical over 12 bases. The CDR3 contains 17 residues. After removal of 3 bases from V and 4 bases from J, the junction contained 9 bases not matched to a gene. CDR1 is LGHNA, CDR2 YNFKEQ, per germline. CDR3 DNA sequence: TGTGCCAGCAGCCATTGGGCTAGCGGGGGGGCTTTAGAGACCCAGTACTTC. Translated, it gives CASSHWASGGALETQYF.

This rearrangement joins TRBV19 to TRBJ1-5, with 8 bases matching TRBD1. This CDR3 is built from 13 residues. The trim removed 11 bases at V and 2 bases at J, leaving 5 bases unmatched. Germline V gene sequence: CDR1 LNHDA, CDR2 SQIVND (reference sequence). The CDR3 DNA reads as TGTGCCGCCGACAGGGGAGGCAATCAGCCCCAGCATTTT. This codes for CAADRGGNQPQHF.

V gene TRBV4-1 combines with J gene TRBJ2-1; 7 bases are shared with TRBD2. This CDR3 has 17 amino acids. With V trimmed by 4 bases and J by 1 base, 10 bases remained unmatched. Germline V CDR1 and CDR2: MGHRA, YSYEKL. The CDR3 DNA reads as TGCGCCAGCAGCCTCGGCCCTCTAGCGGAGTCCTACAATGAGCAGTTCTTC. The encoded protein is CASSLGPLAESYNEQFF.

V gene TRBV30 combines with J gene TRBJ2-7; 7 bases fit TRBD2. The CDR3 loop spans 15 amino acids. J gave up 4 bases and V 2 bases, and 11 bases lay outside the gene matches. Germline CDR1 GTSNPN, CDR2 SVGIG (reference sequence). CDR3 amino acids: CAWSRIGGGRYEQYF. The CDR3 nucleotides are TGTGCCTGGAGTAGAATAGGCGGGGGAAGGTACGAGCAGTACTTC.

In regard to this clone: At one of its ends the junction is not consistent with the germline gene, which may arise from a read error. The J gene is TRBJ2-1, the V gene TRBV28; TRBD2 matches at 9 bases. CDR3 length: 15 residues. Germline V gene lookup returns CDR1 MDHEN and CDR2 SYDVKM. CDR3 sequence: CASSLAGAIYNEQFF. For the CDR3, the DNA is TGTGCTAGCAGTTTAGCGGGAGCCATTTACAATGAGCAGTTCTTC. The complete variable domain, with remaining parts taken from reference TRBV28 and TRBJ2-1, reads DVKVTQSSRYLVKRTGEKVFLECVQDMDHENMFWYRQDPGLGLRLIYFSYDVKMKEKGDIPEGYSVSREKKERFSLILESASTNQTSMYLCASSLAGAIYNEQFFGPGTRLTVL.